The rows below give T cell receptor beta chains drawn from one sample of a study of shared clonotypes between healthy human individuals. Method: immunoSEQ multiplex PCR; TCRdb's copy keeps in-frame clones and lacks some. The profile shows about 490,000 clones, roughly 78% of them singletons. Sequencing input: PBMCs. The source of these receptors is a woman aged 40 to 50 in good health. Some clones in this sample may be carry-over from other donors' samples. Each CDR3 is given with its conserved first and last residue. D genes are given only for firm matches. Not every row has a clone size; where given, it reads once, few, many or a size class.

v_gene,d_gene,abundance,j_gene,CDR3aa,CDR3nt
TRBV30,TRBD2,many,TRBJ2-4,CAWTKGGPNIQYF,TGTGCCTGGACCAAGGGAGGGCCAAACATTCAGTACTTC
TRBV10-2,TRBD2,few,TRBJ2-1,CASSSRGRGNNEQFF,TGCGCCAGCAGTTCCCGCGGGAGGGGAAACAATGAGCAGTTCTTC
TRBV7-8,TRBD1,-,TRBJ1-2,CASTPRDRDYGYTF,TGTGCCAGCACCCCCAGGGACAGGGACTATGGCTACACCTTC
TRBV6-1,-,-,TRBJ2-5,CASSEGVGGTQYF,TGTGCCAGCAGTGAAGGGGTAGGAGGGACCCAGTACTTC
TRBV6-5,-,-,TRBJ1-4,CASSKDTATNEKLFF,TGTGCCAGCAGTAAAGACACTGCAACTAATGAAAAACTGTTTTTT
TRBV4-1,-,-,TRBJ2-1,CASSQEESGTGEQFF,TGCGCCAGCAGCCAAGAGGAGTCTGGGACGGGTGAGCAGTTCTTC
TRBV4-1,TRBD2,-,TRBJ2-5,CASSQDPSGEGRETQYF,TGCGCCAGCAGCCAAGATCCCAGCGGGGAGGGGCGGGAGACCCAGTACTTC
TRBV11-2,-,-,TRBJ2-2,CASSYSGNTGELFF,TGTGCCAGCAGCTATAGCGGGAACACCGGGGAGCTGTTTTTT
TRBV28,-,-,TRBJ2-1,CASSLKTGDQFF,TGTGCCAGCAGTCTAAAGACAGGAGACCAGTTCTTC
TRBV28,TRBD2,-,TRBJ2-1,CASSLGAGGSREQFF,TGTGCCAGCAGTTTAGGGGCGGGAGGCTCACGTGAGCAGTTCTTC
TRBV5-6,-,-,TRBJ1-2,CASSLRGYDYGYTF,TGTGCCAGCAGCTTGAGGGGGTACGACTATGGCTACACCTTC
TRBV5-1,-,few,TRBJ2-3,CASSLADTQYF,TGCGCCAGCAGCTTGGCGGATACGCAGTATTTT
TRBV11-1,-,-,TRBJ1-4,CASSREATNEKLFF,TGTGCCAGCAGCCGGGAAGCAACTAATGAAAAACTGTTTTTT
TRBV7-2,-,-,TRBJ2-2,CASSLDGGGIDGELFF,TGTGCCAGCAGCTTAGATGGCGGAGGGATAGACGGGGAGCTGTTTTTT
TRBV5-1,TRBD1,-,TRBJ2-7,CASSLWDRSNEQYF,TGCGCCAGCAGCTTGTGGGACAGGTCCAACGAGCAGTACTTC